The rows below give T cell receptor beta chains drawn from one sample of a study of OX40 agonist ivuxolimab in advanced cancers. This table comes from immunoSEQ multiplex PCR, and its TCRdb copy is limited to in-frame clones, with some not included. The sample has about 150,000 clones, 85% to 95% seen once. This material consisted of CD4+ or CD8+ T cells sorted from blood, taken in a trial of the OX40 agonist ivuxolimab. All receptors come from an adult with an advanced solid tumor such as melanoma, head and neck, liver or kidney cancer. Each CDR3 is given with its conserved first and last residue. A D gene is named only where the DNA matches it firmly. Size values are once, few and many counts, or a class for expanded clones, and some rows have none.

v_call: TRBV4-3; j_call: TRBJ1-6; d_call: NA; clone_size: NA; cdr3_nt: TGCGCCAGCAGCCAAGATCGGGGATATGGGACACGAAATTCACCCCTCCACTTT; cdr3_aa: CASSQDRGYGTRNSPLHF
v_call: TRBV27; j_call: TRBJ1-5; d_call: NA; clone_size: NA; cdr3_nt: TGTGCCAGCAGTCCTCGTCCGGGGCTTGGCAATCAGCCCCAGCATTTT; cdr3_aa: CASSPRPGLGNQPQHF
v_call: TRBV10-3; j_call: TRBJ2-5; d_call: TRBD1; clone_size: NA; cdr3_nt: TGTGCCATCAGGGGGACAGAGCAAGAGACCCAGTACTTC; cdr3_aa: CAIRGTEQETQYF
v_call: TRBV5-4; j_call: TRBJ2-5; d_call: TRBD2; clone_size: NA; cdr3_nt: TGTGCCAGCAGCTTTGGAGCCGGGACTAGCGGGAGTGAGCAGTACTTC; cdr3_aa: CASSFGAGTSGSEQYF
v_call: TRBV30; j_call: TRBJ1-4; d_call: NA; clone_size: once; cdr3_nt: TGTGCCTGGAATTCGGACGGACTTAATGAAAAACTGTTTTTT; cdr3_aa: CAWNSDGLNEKLFF
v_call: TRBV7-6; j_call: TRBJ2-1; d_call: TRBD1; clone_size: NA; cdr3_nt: TGTGCCAGCAGCTCACGCTCCGGGACAGGGGGCAATGAGCAGTTCTTC; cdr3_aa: CASSSRSGTGGNEQFF
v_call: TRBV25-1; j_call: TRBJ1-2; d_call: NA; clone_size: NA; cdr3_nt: TGTGCCAGCAGTAGAGGGGGGGGGCCTAACTATGGCTACACCTTC; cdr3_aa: CASSRGGGPNYGYTF
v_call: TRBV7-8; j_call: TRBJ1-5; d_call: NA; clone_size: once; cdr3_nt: TGTGCCAGCAGCTTAGTTCGAGGGCAACGCAATCAGCCCCAGCATTTT; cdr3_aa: CASSLVRGQRNQPQHF
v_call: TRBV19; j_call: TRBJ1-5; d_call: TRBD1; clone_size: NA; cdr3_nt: TGTGCCAGTAGTATCCTAAGGGACAGGGTGGCGAGCAATCAGCCCCAGCATTTT; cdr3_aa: CASSILRDRVASNQPQHF
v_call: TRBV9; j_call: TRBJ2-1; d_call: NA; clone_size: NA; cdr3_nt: TGTGCCAGCAGCGTAGAGGGCCAGGGGTCCTACAATGAGCAGTTCTTC; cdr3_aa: CASSVEGQGSYNEQFF
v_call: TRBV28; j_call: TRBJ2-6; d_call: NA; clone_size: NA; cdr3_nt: TGTGCCAGCAGTTTAAAGGGCAGTATCTCTGGGGCCAACGTCCTGACTTTC; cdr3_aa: CASSLKGSISGANVLTF
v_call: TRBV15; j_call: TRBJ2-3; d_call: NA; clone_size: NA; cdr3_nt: TGTGCCACCAGCAGAGCGGGCGGCCCCACAGATACGCAGTATTTT; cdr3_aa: CATSRAGGPTDTQYF
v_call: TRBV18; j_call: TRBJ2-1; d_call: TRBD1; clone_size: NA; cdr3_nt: TGTGCCAGCTCGGGGGGACAGGACAATGAGCAGTTCTTC; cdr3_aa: CASSGGQDNEQFF
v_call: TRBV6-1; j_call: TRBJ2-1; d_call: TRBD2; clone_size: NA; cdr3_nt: TGTGCCACGCGACTAGCGGGGGGACCATATGCGCAGTTCTTC; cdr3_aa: CATRLAGGPYAQFF
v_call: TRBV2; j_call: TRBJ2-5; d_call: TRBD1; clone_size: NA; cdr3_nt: TGTGCCAGAGGGGGACAGGGAAGTGAGACCCAGTACTTC; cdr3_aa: CARGGQGSETQYF
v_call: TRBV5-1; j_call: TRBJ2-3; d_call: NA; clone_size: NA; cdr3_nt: TGCGCCAGCATTGGGCCCGGGACGAGGGATACGCAGTATTTT; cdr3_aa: CASIGPGTRDTQYF
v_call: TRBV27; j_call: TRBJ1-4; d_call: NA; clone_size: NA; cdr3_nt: TGTGCCAGCAGTTTAGAGATGTCAGGTACCCGATATGAAAAACTGTTTTTT; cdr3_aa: CASSLEMSGTRYEKLFF
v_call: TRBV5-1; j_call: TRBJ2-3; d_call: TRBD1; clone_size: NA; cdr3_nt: TGCGCCAGCAGCTTAGGGCAGGGGGCGAGCACAGATACGCAGTATTTT; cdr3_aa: CASSLGQGASTDTQYF
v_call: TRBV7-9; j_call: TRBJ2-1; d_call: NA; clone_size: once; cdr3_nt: TGTGCCAGCAGCTTAAGGGGTTCGGCAGGGGCACATGAGCAGTTCTTC; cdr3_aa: CASSLRGSAGAHEQFF
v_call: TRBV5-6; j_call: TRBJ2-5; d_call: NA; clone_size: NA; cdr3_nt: TGTGCCAGCTTTCCTAGGAGACCCCCCCGGGAGACCCAGTACTTC; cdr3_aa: CASFPRRPPRETQYF
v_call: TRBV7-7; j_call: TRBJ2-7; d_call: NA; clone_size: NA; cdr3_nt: TGTGCTAGCAGCCGGGACTTAGAGTACGAGCAGTACTTC; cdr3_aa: CASSRDLEYEQYF
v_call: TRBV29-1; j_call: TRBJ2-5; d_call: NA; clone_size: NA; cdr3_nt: TGCAGCGCCCTAGAAGAGACCCAGTACTTC; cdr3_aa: CSALEETQYF
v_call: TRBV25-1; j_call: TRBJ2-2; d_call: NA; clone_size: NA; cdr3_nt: TGTGCCAGCAGTGACTCTTTTCAGACTTGGGAGCTGTTTTTT; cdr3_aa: CASSDSFQTWELFF
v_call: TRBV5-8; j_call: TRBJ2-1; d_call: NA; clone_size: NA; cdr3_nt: TGTGCCAGCATCTCCTCAGGGCGGGCGCGCTACAATGAGCAGTTCTTC; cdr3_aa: CASISSGRARYNEQFF
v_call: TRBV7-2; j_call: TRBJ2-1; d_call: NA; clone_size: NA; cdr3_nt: TGTGCCAGCAGCTTAAGGGTAAGAGGCGAAGGGGAGCAGTTCTTC; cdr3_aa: CASSLRVRGEGEQFF
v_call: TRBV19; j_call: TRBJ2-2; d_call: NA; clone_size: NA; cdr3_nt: TGTGCCAGTACCCGGGGCAGTAACACCGGGGAGCTGTTTTTT; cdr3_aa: CASTRGSNTGELFF
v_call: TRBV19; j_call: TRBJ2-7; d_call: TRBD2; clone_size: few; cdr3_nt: TGTGCCAGTAGTCCCCAGGTAGCGGGGGAGTTCTACGAGCAGTACTTC; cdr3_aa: CASSPQVAGEFYEQYF
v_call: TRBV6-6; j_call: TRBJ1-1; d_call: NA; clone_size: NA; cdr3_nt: TGTGCCAGCAGTTACCTACAGGGTGGGTATTCGAAAGCTTTCTTT; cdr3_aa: CASSYLQGGYSKAFF
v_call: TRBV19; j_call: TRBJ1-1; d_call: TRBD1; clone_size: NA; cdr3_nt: TGTGCCAGTAGTATAGATCCAGACAGGGATTCTTTCTTT; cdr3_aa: CASSIDPDRDSFF
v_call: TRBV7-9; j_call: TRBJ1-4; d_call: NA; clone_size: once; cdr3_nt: TGTGCCAGCAGCTTAGGACGGATCCCTTTTGAAAAACTGTTTTTT; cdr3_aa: CASSLGRIPFEKLFF
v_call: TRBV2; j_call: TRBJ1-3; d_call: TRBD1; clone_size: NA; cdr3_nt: TGTGCCAGCAGTGACAGGGGGCGAGGAACCTCTGGAAACACCATATATTTT; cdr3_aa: CASSDRGRGTSGNTIYF
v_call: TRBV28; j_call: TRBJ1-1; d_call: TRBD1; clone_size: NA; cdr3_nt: TGTGCCAGCAGTTTAAGTAGGACAGGGATCAACACTGAAGCTTTCTTT; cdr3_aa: CASSLSRTGINTEAFF
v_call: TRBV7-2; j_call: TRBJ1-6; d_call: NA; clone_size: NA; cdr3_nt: TGTGCCAGCAGCTTCCGGCCGATTAATTCACCCCTCCACTTT; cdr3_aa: CASSFRPINSPLHF
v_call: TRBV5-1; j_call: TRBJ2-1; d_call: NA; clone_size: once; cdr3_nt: TGCGCCAGCAGCTTGGCCATAAATGAGCAGTTCTTC; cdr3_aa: CASSLAINEQFF